The 6 T cell receptor beta chains below were found in one sample sequenced in a study of blood T cell repertoires in COVID-19. TCRdb's copy holds only in-frame clones and misses some; the assay was immunoSEQ multiplex PCR. The sample lists approximately 250,000 clones; approximately 90% were seen once. The specimen was PBMCs or T cells enriched from blood (not recorded which). Source of these receptors: a woman aged 25 to 39 who had recovered from COVID-19.

This chain joins TRBV7-2 and TRBJ1-5; D is unclear. With the DNA end fitting TRBJ2-3 better, the J assignment may be wrong. Germline V lookup: CDR1 SGHTA, CDR2 FQGNSA. The CDR3 extends over 15 amino acids. Written as DNA, the CDR3 is TGTGCCAGCAGCCCTCGTTATAATAGCAATCAGCCCCAGTATTTT. Protein product: CASSPRYNSNQPQYF.

CDR3 coding DNA: TGTGCCAGCTCACTGGACAGGGTAGGTCAGCCCCAGCATTTT. This translates into CASSLDRVGQPQHF. V is TRBV18 and J is TRBJ1-5; TRBD1 matches 8 bases. Germline assignment: CDR1 KGHSH and CDR2 LQKENI. The CDR3 extends over 14 amino acids. With V trimmed by 4 bases and J by 6 bases, 5 bases remained unmatched.

The chain carries TRBV7-6 and TRBJ2-1; D unclear. The CDR3 loop spans 17 amino acids. Between the trimmed V and J ends, which lost 4 bases and 4 bases, there was a span of 20 bases. Per the germline V gene, CDR1 is SGHVS and CDR2 is FNYEAQ. The CDR3 region is CASSSPLQLNSYNEQFF. As DNA, the CDR3 is TGTGCCAGCAGCTCTCCTTTACAGCTCAACTCTTACAATGAGCAGTTCTTC.

J is TRBJ2-1 and V is TRBV12-3 or TRBV12-4; perhaps TRBD1 as D (6 bases). Trimming removed 8 bases at V and 8 bases at J, with 10 bases between. CDR3 size: 11 residues. The CDR3 reads CASPDRHEQFF. The CDR3 DNA reads as TGTGCCAGCCCTGACAGGCATGAGCAGTTCTTC.

The V call is TRBV6-5, the J call TRBJ1-3; no clear D. Trimming removed 0 bases from V and 2 bases from J, with 11 bases in between. There are 16 residues in the CDR3. Germline V CDR1 and CDR2: MNHEY, SVGAGI. The CDR3 loop reads CASSYSESLAGNTIYF. The CDR3 DNA sequence: TGTGCCAGCAGTTACTCAGAGAGCTTGGCTGGAAACACCATATATTTT.

The chain has TRBV20-1 and TRBJ2-1; D is uncertain. This CDR3 has 10 residues. Germline V gene data show CDR1 as DFQATT and CDR2 as SNEGSKA (reference sequence). Trimming took off 7 bases at V and 8 bases at J, with 9 bases between the two ends. CDR3 DNA sequence: TGCAGTGTCTCTACCCATGAGCAGTTCTTC. It specifies CSVSTHEQFF.